A single sample is the source of the 19 T cell receptor beta chains below, sequenced in a study of blood T cell repertoires in COVID-19. The data were produced by immunoSEQ multiplex PCR, yet TCRdb's version contains in-frame clones alone and is incomplete. This sample yields over 200,000 clones, of which about 84% are seen a single time; roughly 7.8% belongs to the top ten. The sequenced sample consisted of peripheral blood. These receptors all come from a woman aged 80 or older with COVID-19, enrolled during active disease.

The chain has TRBV5-1 and TRBJ1-1; TRBD1 aligns across 8 bases. Germline CDR1 and CDR2: SGHRS and YFSETQ. Germline trimming cut 0 bases from V and 9 bases from J; bases unmatched to any gene: 4. This CDR3 is 13 amino acids long. The CDR3 region is CASSLETGAQAFF. CDR3 nucleotides: TGCGCCAGCAGCTTGGAGACAGGGGCACAAGCTTTCTTT. The whole variable domain, remainder taken from reference TRBV5-1 and TRBJ1-1, is KAGVTQTPRYLIKTRGQQVTLSCSPISGHRSVSWYQQTPGQGLQFLFEYFSETQRNKGNFPGRFSGRQFSNSRSEMNVSTLELGDSALYLCASSLETGAQAFFGQGTRLTVV.

The CDR3, as DNA: TGTGCCAGCGGTCGGGACAGGGGAGCAGATACGCAGTATTTT. As protein: CASGRDRGADTQYF. V gene TRBV7-9 combines with J gene TRBJ2-3, with 10 positions matching TRBD1. The J segment lost 4 bases and the V segment lost 8 bases, leaving 6 bases of the junction unmatched. Germline CDR1 reads SEHNR; CDR2 reads FQNEAQ (reference sequence). The length of the CDR3 is 14 residues.

This chain joins TRBV4-2 and TRBJ2-1, with 9 bases that match TRBD2. Germline CDR1 reads LGHNA; CDR2 reads YNFKEQ. V dropped 1 base and J dropped 4; count of bases not matched to a gene: 5. The CDR3 sequence is 16 residues long. CDR3 nucleotides: TGTGCCAGCAGCCAAGTGGCTAGCGGGGTTTACAATGAGCAGTTCTTC. This encodes CASSQVASGVYNEQFF.

This chain connects TRBV12-3 or TRBV12-4 to TRBJ2-7, with D maybe TRBD2 (5 bases). With 3 bases removed from V and 2 bases from J, the gap between germline ends came to 8 bases. There are 13 residues in the CDR3. Here the CDR3 DNA reads TGTGCCAGCAGTTTCGGGGAACCCTACGAGCAGTACTTC. This encodes CASSFGEPYEQYF.

The chain uses TRBV2 and TRBJ1-4, with D uncertain. V lost 7 bases, J lost 3 bases, and 15 bases lay in between. The CDR3 contains 15 residues. Germline assignment: CDR1 SNHLY and CDR2 FYNNEI. The CDR3 here is CASISKWRANEKLFF. In DNA form, the CDR3 reads TGTGCCAGCATTTCGAAGTGGAGGGCTAATGAAAAACTGTTTTTT. Filled out from reference TRBV2 and TRBJ1-4, the complete variable domain reads EPEVTQTPSHQVTQMGQEVILRCVPISNHLYFYWYRQILGQKVEFLVSFYNNEISEKSEIFDDQFSVERPDGSNFTLKIRSTKLEDSAMYFCASISKWRANEKLFFGSGTQLSVL.

The rearrangement links TRBV6-5 to TRBJ1-5; D uncertain. The ends were cut back, 4 bases at V and 9 bases at J, with 10 bases in the middle. The CDR3 length is 12 residues. CDR1 is MNHEY and CDR2 is SVGAGI in the germline V gene. Here the CDR3 DNA reads TGTGCCAGCAGTTCATCACGCGGGCCCCAGCATTTT. Translation gives CASSSSRGPQHF.

This clone was picked up one time. The chain couples TRBV27 to TRBJ1-1, with 9 positions matching TRBD1. The CDR3 covers 18 residues. In germline, CDR1 is MNHEY, CDR2 SMNVEV (reference sequence). J lost 0 bases, V lost 5 bases, and 13 bases had no gene match. CDR3 DNA sequence: TGTGCCAGCAGTCCAGCGGGACAGGGACGGGGATTGAACACTGAAGCTTTCTTT. Residues: CASSPAGQGRGLNTEAFF.

The gene calls are TRBV6-5 and TRBJ1-4; TRBD1 matches at 8 bases. V dropped 5 bases and J dropped 5; count of bases not matched to a gene: 4. The germline gives CDR1 MNHEY, CDR2 SVGAGI. The length of the CDR3 is 14 residues. CDR3 amino acids: CASSLGQGNEKLFF. CDR3 nucleotides: TGTGCCAGCAGTCTCGGACAGGGAAATGAAAAACTGTTTTTT.

The rearrangement links TRBV11-2 to TRBJ2-1, with 10 positions matching TRBD2. This CDR3 has 16 amino acids. In germline, CDR1 is SGHAT, CDR2 FQNNGV. Unmatched junction bases numbered 12, after V lost 6 bases and J lost 7 bases. CDR3 coding DNA: TGTGCCAGCAGTCGGACTAGCGGTTTGGGACCTAATGAGCAGTTCTTC. Protein product: CASSRTSGLGPNEQFF.

This chain connects TRBV5-1 to TRBJ2-5, with D tentatively TRBD2 (6 bases). Trimming removed 4 bases at V and 4 bases at J, with 23 bases between. Germline V gene sequence: CDR1 SGHRS, CDR2 YFSETQ. There are 17 residues in the CDR3. The CDR3 protein is CASSLGLARVERETQYF. In DNA, the CDR3 is TGCGCCAGCAGCCTAGGGCTAGCGAGAGTAGAGCGAGAGACCCAGTACTTC.

The chain recombines TRBV25-1 with TRBJ1-2; the D is unclear. There are 13 residues in the CDR3. V lost 4 bases and J lost 4, with 10 bases in between. Germline CDR1 and CDR2: MGHDK and SYGVNS. CDR3 DNA sequence: TGTGCCAGCAGTGCGGACTTAATCTATGGCTACACCTTC. This gives the protein CASSADLIYGYTF.

This sequence joins TRBV12-5 and TRBJ2-7, with 9 bases aligning to TRBD1. From germline, CDR1 is LGHNT and CDR2 FRNRAP. J gave up 5 bases and V 1 base, and 9 bases lay outside the gene matches. This CDR3 is built from 16 residues. Here the CDR3 DNA reads TGTGCTAGTGGTTTGGGTTCCGGGACAGGGACTCACGAGCAGTACTTC. Translated, it gives CASGLGSGTGTHEQYF.

The J gene is TRBJ2-1, the V gene TRBV7-3; 7 positions match TRBD1. The V and J ends lost 5 bases and 6 bases, in that order; junction bases with no gene match: 4. CDR3 length: 13 residues. Germline CDR1 SGHTA, CDR2 FQGTGA. The CDR3 nucleotides are TGTGCCAGCAGCACCCGACAGGGCAATGAGCAGTTCTTC. This encodes CASSTRQGNEQFF.

V gene TRBV7-9 combines with J gene TRBJ2-1; 9 bases align to TRBD2. In germline, CDR1 is SEHNR, CDR2 FQNEAQ (reference sequence). The V gene end was trimmed by 3 bases and the J gene end by 6 bases; junction bases not matched to a gene: 3. The CDR3 totals 14 residues. This CDR3 is CASSFSGGFNEQFF. CDR3 bases: TGTGCCAGCAGCTTTAGCGGGGGATTCAATGAGCAGTTCTTC.

The CDR3 here is CASSIARFNSPLHF. For the CDR3, the DNA is TGTGCCAGTAGTATAGCCAGGTTCAATTCACCCCTCCACTTT. The chain recombines TRBV19 with TRBJ1-6; D uncertain. The CDR3 has 14 amino acids. The germline V gene encodes CDR1 LNHDA and CDR2 SQIVND (reference sequence). Trimming removed 1 base from V and 7 bases from J, with 8 bases in between.

V usage is TRBV9 and J usage is TRBJ2-7; D gene uncertain. The CDR3 spans 14 residues. With 2 bases removed from V and 4 bases from J, the gap between germline ends came to 13 bases. Germline V gives CDR1 SGDLS, CDR2 YYNGEE. The CDR3 here is CASSVSGQQYEQYF. CDR3 coding DNA: TGTGCCAGCAGCGTTTCTGGGCAGCAGTACGAGCAGTACTTC.

This chain links TRBV20-1 with TRBJ1-2; D ambiguous. The CDR3 contains 11 residues. Germline-derived CDR1 and CDR2 are DFQATT and SNEGSKA (reference sequence). V was cut by 6 bases and J by 4 bases, with 9 bases left in between. CDR3 DNA sequence: TGCAGTGCATCTACGTTCTATGGCTACACCTTC. Amino acids: CSASTFYGYTF.

The V and J genes are TRBV14 and TRBJ2-1, with 8 bases fitting TRBD2. This CDR3 spans 16 amino acids. V lost 0 bases and J lost 3; bases outside the gene matches: 4. CDR1 SGHDN and CDR2 FVKESK come from the germline V gene. CDR3 nucleotides: TGTGCCAGCAGCCAAGATCGAGCGGGAGACTACAATGAGCAGTTCTTC. Translating it yields CASSQDRAGDYNEQFF.

The chain uses TRBV15 and TRBJ1-2; the D gene is possibly TRBD1 (6 bases). This CDR3 contains 15 residues. V lost 3 bases, J lost 2 bases, and 13 bases lay in between. CDR1 and CDR2 (germline): LNHNV, YYDKDF (reference sequence). The CDR3 nucleotides read TGTGCCACCAGCAGCTCCCTTACAGGGAACTATGGCTACACCTTC. Its translation is CATSSSLTGNYGYTF.